This TCR beta chain is drawn from a study of preoperative IRX-2 immunotherapy in early breast cancer. Described treatment: preoperative locoregional IRX-2 cytokine immunotherapy. Patients received preoperative, locoregional IRX-2 cytokine immunotherapy in a phase Ib study. In germline, CDR1 is SGHRS, CDR2 YFSETQ. CDR3 length: 16 amino acids. V lost 3 bases and J 0 bases, leaving 15 bases between the germline ends. Measured with immunoSEQ multiplex PCR; TCRdb has only the in-frame clones, and not every one. The table has some 2,800 clones, under 80% seen once. The specimen comprised tumor tissue, sampled before IRX-2 immunotherapy. The V call is TRBV5-1, the J call TRBJ1-2, with a tentative D call TRBD1 (6 bases). This receptor was identified in a human donor with breast cancer. This CDR3 is CASSSVQGPPNYGYTF. CDR3 sequence (DNA): TGCGCCAGCAGCTCGGTACAGGGTCCCCCTAACTATGGCTACACCTTC.